This T cell receptor (beta chain) was identified in a study of CD8 T cells in ankylosing spondylitis (dated by TCRdb to the late 2010s). Describing the broader study: T cell receptor beta repertoires were profiled in healthy donors and ankylosing spondylitis patients so that disease-linked TCR variants could be found. The full study cohort comprised approximately 23 ankylosing spondylitis patients and 85 to 120 healthy donors. Peripheral blood was sampled, and synovial fluid was additionally collected from ankylosing spondylitis patients.

Overall results and qualifications from the work: Some motif variants had previously been reported in the synovial fluid and blood of reactive arthritis patients, which suggests shared mechanisms of disease initiation. The disease-linked clones were reported as significantly enriched in matched synovial fluid samples from ankylosing spondylitis patients. In peripheral blood, the disease-linked clones were found at relatively low frequencies and had a CD8+ phenotype. A TCR beta motif made up of several highly homologous amino acid variants appeared to be characteristic of blood from ankylosing spondylitis patients.

This clonotype was seen ten or more times. Its antigen target is currently unknown. No base-level quality is on record; no much larger clone is a single base apart. The sequencing machine was an Illumina HiSeq 2500. TCR beta libraries were prepared by quantitative 5'-RACE with molecular barcodes. The paper's processing steps were these. To identify disease-linked TCR variants, a new computational method was used, one built on a probabilistic model of VDJ rearrangement. TCRdb redid the processing of the public reads, applying fastp at Q25 and MiXCR, and retained in-frame beta chains. Each entry is one CDR3 protein sequence, shown with its most common DNA and genes. These V and J calls originate from TCRdb's pipeline instead of the authors' own analysis. The sample table records 450,000 to 550,000 distinct CDR3 sequences; about 5.2% of these occur just once. Around 3.4% of the sample is taken by the ten largest.

The germline ends are 21 bases apart after V is trimmed by 1 base and J by 8 bases. The CDR3 runs 17 residues from the cysteine to the phenylalanine. Only the CDR3 portion is preserved as DNA: 51 bases, with reading frame beginning at the first base. The clonotype was recovered from a male donor with ankylosing spondylitis. Input material: blood, either unsorted or a sorted T cell fraction (not recorded which). The rearrangement combines TRBV12-3 or TRBV12-4 with TRBJ1-5; a tentative D call is TRBD1 (5 bases match). The nucleotide sequence reads as follows: TGTGCCAGCAGTTTAGTATGGTCGGGACGGCTAATTGAGCCCCAGCATTTT. This codes for CASSLVWSGRLIEPQHF.